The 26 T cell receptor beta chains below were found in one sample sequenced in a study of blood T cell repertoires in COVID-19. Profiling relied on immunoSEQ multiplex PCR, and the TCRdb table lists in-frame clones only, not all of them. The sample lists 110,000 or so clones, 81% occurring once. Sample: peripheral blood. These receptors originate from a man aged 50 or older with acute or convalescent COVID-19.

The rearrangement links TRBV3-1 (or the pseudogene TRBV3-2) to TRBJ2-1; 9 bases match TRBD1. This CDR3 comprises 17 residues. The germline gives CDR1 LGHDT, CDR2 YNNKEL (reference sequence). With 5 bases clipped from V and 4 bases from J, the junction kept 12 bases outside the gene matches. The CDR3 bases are TGTGCCAGCAGCTCCCGCGGGGGACAGGGTAAATACAATGAGCAGTTCTTC. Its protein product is CASSSRGGQGKYNEQFF.

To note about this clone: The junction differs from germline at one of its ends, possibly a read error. The CDR3 DNA reads as TGTGCCAGCAGGGTGGACAGGGGCCGCCTACCCTTC. Protein: CASRVDRGRLPF. The V call is TRBV2, the J call TRBJ1-2, with 9 positions matching TRBD1. The CDR3 runs to 12 residues. Germline V gene data show CDR1 as SNHLY and CDR2 as FYNNEI.

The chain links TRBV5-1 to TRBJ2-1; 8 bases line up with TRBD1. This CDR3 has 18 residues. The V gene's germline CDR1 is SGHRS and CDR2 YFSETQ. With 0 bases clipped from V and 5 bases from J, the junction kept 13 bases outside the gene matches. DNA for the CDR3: TGCGCCAGCAGCTTGGAAATCTATAGGGACAGGCTAAACAATGAGCAGTTCTTC. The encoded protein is CASSLEIYRDRLNNEQFF.

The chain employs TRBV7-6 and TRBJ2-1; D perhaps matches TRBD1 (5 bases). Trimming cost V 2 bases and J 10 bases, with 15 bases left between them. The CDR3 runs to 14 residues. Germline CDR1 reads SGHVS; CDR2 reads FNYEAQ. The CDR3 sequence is CASSLRGRSWEQFF. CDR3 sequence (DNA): TGTGCCAGCAGCTTAAGGGGTCGGAGCTGGGAGCAGTTCTTC. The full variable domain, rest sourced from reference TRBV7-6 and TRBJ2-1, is GAGVSQSPRYKVTKRGQDVALRCDPISGHVSLYWYRQALGQGPEFLTYFNYEAQQDKSGLPNDRFSAERPEGSISTLTIQRTEQRDSAMYRCASSLRGRSWEQFFGPGTRLTVL.

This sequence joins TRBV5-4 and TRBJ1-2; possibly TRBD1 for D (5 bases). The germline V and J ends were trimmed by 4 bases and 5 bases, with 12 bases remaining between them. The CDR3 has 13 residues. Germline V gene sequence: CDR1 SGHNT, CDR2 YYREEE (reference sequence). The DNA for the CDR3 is TGTGCCAGCAGCAGACAGTATGGGTATGGCTACACCTTC. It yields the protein CASSRQYGYGYTF. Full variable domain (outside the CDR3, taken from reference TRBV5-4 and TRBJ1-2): ETGVTQSPTHLIKTRGQQVTLRCSSQSGHNTVSWYQQALGQGPQFIFQYYREEENGRGNFPPRFSGLQFPNYSSELNVNALELDDSALYLCASSRQYGYGYTFGSGTRLTVV.

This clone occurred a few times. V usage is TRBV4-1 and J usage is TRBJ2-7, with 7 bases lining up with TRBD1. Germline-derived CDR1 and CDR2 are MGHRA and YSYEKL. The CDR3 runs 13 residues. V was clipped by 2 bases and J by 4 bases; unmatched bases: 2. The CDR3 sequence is CASSQQTGYEQYV. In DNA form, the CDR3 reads TGCGCCAGCAGCCAACAGACAGGGTACGAGCAGTACGTC.

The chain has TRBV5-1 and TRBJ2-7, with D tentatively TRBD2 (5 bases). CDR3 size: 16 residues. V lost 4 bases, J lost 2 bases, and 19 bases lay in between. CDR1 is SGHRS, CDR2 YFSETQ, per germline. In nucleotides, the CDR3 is TGCGCCAGCAGCCGAGGGTCCGTTGCCGAGACCTACGAGCAGTACTTC. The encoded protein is CASSRGSVAETYEQYF.

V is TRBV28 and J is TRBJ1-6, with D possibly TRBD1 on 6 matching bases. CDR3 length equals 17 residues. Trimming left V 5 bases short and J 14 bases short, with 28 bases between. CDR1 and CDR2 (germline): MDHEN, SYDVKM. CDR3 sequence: CASSPIPGGPRLSTLHF. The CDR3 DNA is TGTGCCAGCAGTCCAATCCCGGGGGGCCCCCGACTCTCAACCCTCCACTTT. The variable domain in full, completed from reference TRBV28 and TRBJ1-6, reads DVKVTQSSRYLVKRTGEKVFLECVQDMDHENMFWYRQDPGLGLRLIYFSYDVKMKEKGDIPEGYSVSREKKERFSLILESASTNQTSMYLCASSPIPGGPRLSTLHFGNGTRLTVT.

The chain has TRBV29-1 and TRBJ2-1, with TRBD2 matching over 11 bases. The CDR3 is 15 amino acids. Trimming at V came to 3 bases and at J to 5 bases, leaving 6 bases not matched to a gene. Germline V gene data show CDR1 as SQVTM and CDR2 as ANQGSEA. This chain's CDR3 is CSVETGLAADNEQFF. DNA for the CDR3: TGCAGCGTTGAGACGGGACTAGCGGCCGACAATGAGCAGTTCTTC.

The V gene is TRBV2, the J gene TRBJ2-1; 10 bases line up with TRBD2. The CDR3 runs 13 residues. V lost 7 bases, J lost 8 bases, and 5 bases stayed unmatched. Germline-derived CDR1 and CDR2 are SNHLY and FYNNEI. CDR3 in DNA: TGTGCCAGCAATCTAGCGGGGGTGGATGAGCAGTTCTTC. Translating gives CASNLAGVDEQFF.

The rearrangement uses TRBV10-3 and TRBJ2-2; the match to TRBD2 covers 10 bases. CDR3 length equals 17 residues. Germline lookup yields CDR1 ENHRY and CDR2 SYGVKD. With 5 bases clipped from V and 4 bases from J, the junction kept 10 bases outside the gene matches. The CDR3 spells CAISLAGGNNPTGELFF. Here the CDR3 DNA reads TGTGCCATCAGTTTAGCGGGGGGAAATAACCCCACCGGGGAGCTGTTTTTT.

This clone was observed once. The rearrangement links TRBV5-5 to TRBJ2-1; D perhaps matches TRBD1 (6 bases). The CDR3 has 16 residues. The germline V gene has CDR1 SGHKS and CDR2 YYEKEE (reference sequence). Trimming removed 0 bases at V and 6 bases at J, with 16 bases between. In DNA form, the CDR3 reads TGTGCCAGCAGCTTGGCCGGGCAGGGGCTTACCAATGAGCAGTTCTTC. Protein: CASSLAGQGLTNEQFF.

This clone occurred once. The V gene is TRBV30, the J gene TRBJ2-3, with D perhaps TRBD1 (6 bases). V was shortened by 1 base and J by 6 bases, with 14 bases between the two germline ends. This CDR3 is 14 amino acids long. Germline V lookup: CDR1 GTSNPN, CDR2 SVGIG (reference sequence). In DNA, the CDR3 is TGTGCCTGGAGTGCCACAGGGACCCGGGATACGCAGTATTTT. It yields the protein CAWSATGTRDTQYF.

CDR3 nucleotides: TGCGCCAGCAGCTTGGTCGGAGGGAGTAACACCGGGGAGCTGTTTTTT. This sequence encodes CASSLVGGSNTGELFF. The V call is TRBV5-1, the J call TRBJ2-2; perhaps TRBD2 as D (6 bases). CDR3 length: 16 amino acids. Trimming pared 0 bases from V and 2 bases from J, leaving 11 bases between. The germline V gene encodes CDR1 SGHRS and CDR2 YFSETQ.

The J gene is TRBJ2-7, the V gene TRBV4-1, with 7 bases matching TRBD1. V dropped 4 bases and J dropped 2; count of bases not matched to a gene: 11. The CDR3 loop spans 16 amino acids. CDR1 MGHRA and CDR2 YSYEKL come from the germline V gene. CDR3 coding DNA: TGCGCCAGCAGCCCGAACCCCGACAGGGCCCCCTACGAGCAGTACTTC. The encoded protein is CASSPNPDRAPYEQYF.

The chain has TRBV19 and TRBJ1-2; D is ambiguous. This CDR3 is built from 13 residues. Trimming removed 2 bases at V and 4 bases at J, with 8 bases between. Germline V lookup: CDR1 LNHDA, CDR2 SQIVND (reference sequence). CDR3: CASSITEGYGYTF. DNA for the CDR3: TGTGCCAGTAGTATAACGGAGGGCTATGGCTACACCTTC. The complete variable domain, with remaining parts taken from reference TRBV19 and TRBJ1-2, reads DGGITQSPKYLFRKEGQNVTLSCEQNLNHDAMYWYRQDPGQGLRLIYYSQIVNDFQKGDIAEGYSVSREKKESFPLTVTSAQKNPTAFYLCASSITEGYGYTFGSGTRLTVV.

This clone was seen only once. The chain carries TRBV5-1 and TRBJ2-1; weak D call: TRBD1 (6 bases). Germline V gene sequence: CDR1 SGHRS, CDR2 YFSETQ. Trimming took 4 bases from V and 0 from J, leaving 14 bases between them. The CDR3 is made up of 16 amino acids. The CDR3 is CASSVPQGTSYNEQFF. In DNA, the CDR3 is TGCGCCAGCAGCGTCCCCCAGGGGACCTCCTACAATGAGCAGTTCTTC. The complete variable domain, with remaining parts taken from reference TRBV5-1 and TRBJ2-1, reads KAGVTQTPRYLIKTRGQQVTLSCSPISGHRSVSWYQQTPGQGLQFLFEYFSETQRNKGNFPGRFSGRQFSNSRSEMNVSTLELGDSALYLCASSVPQGTSYNEQFFGPGTRLTVL.

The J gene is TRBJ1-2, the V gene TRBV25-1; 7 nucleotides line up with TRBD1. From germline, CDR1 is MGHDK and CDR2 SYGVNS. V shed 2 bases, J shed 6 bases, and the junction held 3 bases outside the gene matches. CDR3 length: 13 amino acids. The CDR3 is CASSETGQHGYTF. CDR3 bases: TGTGCCAGCAGTGAAACGGGACAGCATGGCTACACCTTC.

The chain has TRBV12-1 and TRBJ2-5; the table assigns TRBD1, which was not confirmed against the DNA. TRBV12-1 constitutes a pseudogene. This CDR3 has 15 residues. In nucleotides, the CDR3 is TGTGCCAGCAGCTTTGGGACAGGGGGCTGGGAGACCCAGTACTTC. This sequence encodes CASSFGTGGWETQYF.

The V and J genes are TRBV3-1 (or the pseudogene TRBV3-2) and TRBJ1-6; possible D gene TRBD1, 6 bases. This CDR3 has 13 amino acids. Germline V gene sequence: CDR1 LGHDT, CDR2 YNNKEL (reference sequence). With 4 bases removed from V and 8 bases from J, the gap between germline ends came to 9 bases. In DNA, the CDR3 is TGTGCCAGCAGCCGCGGACAGTATTCACCCCTCCACTTT. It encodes CASSRGQYSPLHF.

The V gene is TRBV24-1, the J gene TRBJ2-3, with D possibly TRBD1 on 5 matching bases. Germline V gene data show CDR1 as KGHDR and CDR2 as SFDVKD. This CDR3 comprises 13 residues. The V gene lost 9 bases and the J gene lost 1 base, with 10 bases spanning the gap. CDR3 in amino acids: CATSGHRTDTQYF. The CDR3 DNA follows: TGTGCCACCTCCGGACACCGCACAGATACGCAGTATTTT.

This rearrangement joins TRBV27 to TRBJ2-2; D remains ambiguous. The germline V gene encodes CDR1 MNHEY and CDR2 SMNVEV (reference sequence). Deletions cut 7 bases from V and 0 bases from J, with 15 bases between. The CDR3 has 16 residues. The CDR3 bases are TGTGCCAGCATCCCGACACTTACTTCGAACACCGGGGAGCTGTTTTTT. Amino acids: CASIPTLTSNTGELFF.

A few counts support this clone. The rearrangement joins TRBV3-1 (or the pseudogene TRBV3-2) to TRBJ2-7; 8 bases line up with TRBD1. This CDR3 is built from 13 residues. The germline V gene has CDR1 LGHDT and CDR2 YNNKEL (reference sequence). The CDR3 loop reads CASSQGYGDRLNV. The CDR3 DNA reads TGTGCCAGCAGCCAAGGGTATGGGGACAGGCTTAACGTC.

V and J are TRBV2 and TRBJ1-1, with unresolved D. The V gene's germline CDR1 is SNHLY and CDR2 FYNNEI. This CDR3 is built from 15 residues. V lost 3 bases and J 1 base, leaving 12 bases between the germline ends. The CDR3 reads CASSDIVGENTEAFF. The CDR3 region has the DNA TGTGCCAGCAGTGATATCGTGGGCGAGAACACTGAAGCTTTCTTT.

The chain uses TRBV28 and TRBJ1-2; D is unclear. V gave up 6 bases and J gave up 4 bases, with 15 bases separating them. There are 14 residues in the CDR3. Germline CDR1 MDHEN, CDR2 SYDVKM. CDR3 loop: CASSARRYSYGYTF. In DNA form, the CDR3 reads TGTGCCAGCAGCGCAAGAAGGTACAGCTATGGCTACACCTTC.

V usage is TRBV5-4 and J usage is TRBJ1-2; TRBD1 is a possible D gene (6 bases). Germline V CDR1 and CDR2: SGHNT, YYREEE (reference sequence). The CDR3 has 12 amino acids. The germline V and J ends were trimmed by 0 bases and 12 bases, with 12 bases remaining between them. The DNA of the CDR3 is TGTGCCAGCAGCTTGGGGACAGCCCTCCACACCTTC. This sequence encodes CASSLGTALHTF.